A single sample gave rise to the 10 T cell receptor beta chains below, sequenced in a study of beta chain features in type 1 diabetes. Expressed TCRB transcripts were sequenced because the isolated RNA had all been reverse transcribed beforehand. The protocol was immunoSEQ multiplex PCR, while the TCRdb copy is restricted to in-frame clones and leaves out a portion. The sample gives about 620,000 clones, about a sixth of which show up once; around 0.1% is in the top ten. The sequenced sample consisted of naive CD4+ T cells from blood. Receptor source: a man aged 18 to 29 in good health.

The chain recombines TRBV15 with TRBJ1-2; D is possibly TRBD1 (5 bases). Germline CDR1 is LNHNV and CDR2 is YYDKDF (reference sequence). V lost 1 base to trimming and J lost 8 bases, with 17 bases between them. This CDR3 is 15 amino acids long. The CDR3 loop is CATSRVQGGGSGYTF. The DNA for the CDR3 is TGTGCCACCAGCAGAGTCCAGGGTGGTGGGAGCGGCTACACCTTC.

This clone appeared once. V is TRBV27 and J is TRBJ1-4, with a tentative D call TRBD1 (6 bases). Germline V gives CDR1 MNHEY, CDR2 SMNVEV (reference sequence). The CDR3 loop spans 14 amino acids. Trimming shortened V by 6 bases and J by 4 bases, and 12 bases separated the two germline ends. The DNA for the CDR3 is TGTGCCAGCAGCCCGGACAGAGATAATGAAAAACTGTTTTTT. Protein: CASSPDRDNEKLFF.

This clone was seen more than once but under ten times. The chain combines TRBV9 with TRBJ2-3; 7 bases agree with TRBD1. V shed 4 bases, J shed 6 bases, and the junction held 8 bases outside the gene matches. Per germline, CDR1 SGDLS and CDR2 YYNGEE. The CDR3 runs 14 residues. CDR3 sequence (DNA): TGTGCCAGCAGCCCCATAAGGGGGCGGGATACGCAGTATTTT. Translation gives CASSPIRGRDTQYF.

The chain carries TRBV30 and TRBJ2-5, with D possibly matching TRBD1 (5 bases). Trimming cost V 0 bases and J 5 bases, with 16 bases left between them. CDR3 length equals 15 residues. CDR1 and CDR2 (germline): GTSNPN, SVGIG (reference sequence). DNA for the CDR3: TGTGCCTGGAGTGTACCAGGGAATCCGTGGGAGACCCAGTACTTC. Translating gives CAWSVPGNPWETQYF.

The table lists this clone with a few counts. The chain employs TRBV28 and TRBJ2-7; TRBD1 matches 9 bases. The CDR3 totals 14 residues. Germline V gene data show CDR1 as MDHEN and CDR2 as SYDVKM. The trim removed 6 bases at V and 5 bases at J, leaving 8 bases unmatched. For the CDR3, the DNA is TGTGCCAGCAGGGGACAGGGAAGGACCAACGAGCAGTACTTC. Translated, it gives CASRGQGRTNEQYF.

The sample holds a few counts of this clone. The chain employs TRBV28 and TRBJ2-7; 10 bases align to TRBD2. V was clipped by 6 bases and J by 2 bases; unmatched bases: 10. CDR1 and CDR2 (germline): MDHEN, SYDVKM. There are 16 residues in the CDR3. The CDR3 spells CASRPPSGTSAYEQYF. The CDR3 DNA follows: TGTGCCAGCAGACCACCATCAGGGACTAGCGCCTACGAGCAGTACTTC.

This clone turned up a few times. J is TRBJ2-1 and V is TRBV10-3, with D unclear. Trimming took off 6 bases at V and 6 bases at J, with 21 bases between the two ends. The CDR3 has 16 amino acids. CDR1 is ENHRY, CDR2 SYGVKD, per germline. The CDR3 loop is CAISGGRSGTANEQFF. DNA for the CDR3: TGTGCCATCAGCGGTGGTCGGAGTGGAACGGCCAATGAGCAGTTCTTC.

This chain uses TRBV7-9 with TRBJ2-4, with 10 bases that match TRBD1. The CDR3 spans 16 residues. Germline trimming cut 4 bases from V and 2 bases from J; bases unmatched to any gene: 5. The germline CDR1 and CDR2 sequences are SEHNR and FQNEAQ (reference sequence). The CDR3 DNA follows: TGTGCCAGCAGCTCGCGGACAGGGGGGTCCAAAAACATTCAGTACTTC. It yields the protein CASSSRTGGSKNIQYF. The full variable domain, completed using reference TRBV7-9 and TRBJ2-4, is DTGVSQNPRHKITKRGQNVTFRCDPISEHNRLYWYRQTLGQGPEFLTYFQNEAQLEKSRLLSDRFSAERPKGSFSTLEIQRTEQGDSAMYLCASSSRTGGSKNIQYFGAGTRLSVL.

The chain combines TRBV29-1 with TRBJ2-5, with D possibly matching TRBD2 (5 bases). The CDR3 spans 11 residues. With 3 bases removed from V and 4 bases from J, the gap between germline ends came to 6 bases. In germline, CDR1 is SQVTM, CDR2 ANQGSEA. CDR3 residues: CSVEAGETQYF. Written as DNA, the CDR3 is TGCAGCGTTGAGGCGGGAGAGACCCAGTACTTC. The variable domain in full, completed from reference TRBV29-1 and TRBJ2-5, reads SAVISQKPSRDICQRGTSLTIQCQVDSQVTMMFWYRQQPGQSLTLIATANQGSEATYESGFVIDKFPISRPNLTFSTLTVSNMSPEDSSIYLCSVEAGETQYFGPGTRLLVL.

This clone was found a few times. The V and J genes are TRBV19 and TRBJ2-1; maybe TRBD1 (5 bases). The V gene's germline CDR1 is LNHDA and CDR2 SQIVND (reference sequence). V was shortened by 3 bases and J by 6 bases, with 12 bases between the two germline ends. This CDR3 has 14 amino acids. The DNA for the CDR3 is TGTGCCAGTAGTATTGCGCAGGGCGGCAATGAGCAGTTCTTC. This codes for CASSIAQGGNEQFF. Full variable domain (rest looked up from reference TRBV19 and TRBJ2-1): DGGITQSPKYLFRKEGQNVTLSCEQNLNHDAMYWYRQDPGQGLRLIYYSQIVNDFQKGDIAEGYSVSREKKESFPLTVTSAQKNPTAFYLCASSIAQGGNEQFFGPGTRLTVL.